Listed below are T cell receptor beta chains from one sample, sequenced in a study of cytomegalovirus exposure and HLA in healthy donors. Repertoires were generated with immunoSEQ multiplex PCR, while TCRdb's copy carries only in-frame clones and drops some. This table has some 98,000 clones, approximately 70% appearing once. The specimen was PBMCs. These receptors were obtained from a man aged 45 to 65 in good health and CMV-seronegative. The conserved cysteine and the conserved F or W are not part of the CDR3 here.

v_call,j_call,cdr3_aa
TRBV9,TRBJ1-1,ASSVAALGGEGTEAF
TRBV5-1,TRBJ2-5,ASSLGVTRETQY
TRBV5-1,TRBJ1-2,ASSPGEGSDT
TRBV4-3,TRBJ1-1,ASSQFLTTGDLTEAF
TRBV27,TRBJ2-3,ATNGGGGGTDTQY
TRBV6-1,TRBJ1-2,ASTGTGANYGYT
TRBV27,.,ASGRQGQGYEQY
TRBV7-2,TRBJ1-2,ASSLEIRGQGKGYT
TRBV27,TRBJ2-1,AAHSGGNNNEQF
TRBV7-2,TRBJ1-1,ASSKNLQGLEAF
TRBV15,TRBJ1-1,ATSRFRTGPNTEAF
TRBV5-1,TRBJ2-5,ASSLGSGTGETQY
TRBV5-4,TRBJ2-3,ASSLQLGTSTDTQY
TRBV5-1,TRBJ2-1,ASRDFQTSEQF
TRBV18,TRBJ2-5,ASSPGTGSQETQY
TRBV5-6,TRBJ1-3,ASSSRDRPYSGNTIY
TRBV27,TRBJ2-7,ASSLSYPSSSYEQY
TRBV2,TRBJ1-5,ASSQRTGGNQPQH
TRBV19,TRBJ1-3,ASIAETSGNTIY
TRBV5-1,TRBJ1-4,ASSSGQGDEKLF
TRBV30,TRBJ1-3,AWSVTGNTIY
TRBV2,TRBJ2-5,ASSGLSETQY
TRBV4-3,TRBJ2-5,ASSQELYGTGVLETQY
TRBV7-9,TRBJ2-5,ASSPRGSFGETQY
TRBV6-6,TRBJ1-5,ASSEQGPNQPQH
TRBV5-1,TRBJ1-1,ASSWGTDFMNTEAF
TRBV28,TRBJ2-7,ASSFILGLGQGTHEQY
TRBV7-9,TRBJ1-1,ASSYTSPGNTEAF
TRBV5-8,TRBJ1-5,ASSLKGLTGLQPQH
TRBV7-6,TRBJ2-1,ASSARQGADEQF
TRBV28,TRBJ2-7,ASSYRLLQGYEQY
TRBV19,TRBJ2-7,ASSIRLAAYEQY
TRBV5-1,TRBJ2-7,ASSLAGVAYEQY
TRBV7-6,.,ASSWRTGYEQY
TRBV18,TRBJ2-1,ASSPRFKSGRANEQF
TRBV9,TRBJ2-1,ASSVYSGRGDNEQF
TRBV2,TRBJ1-1,ASSEPWQGNTEAF
TRBV28,TRBJ1-1,ASSEGTGATEAF
TRBV6-1,TRBJ2-7,ASSESGGVTYEQY